This T cell receptor beta chain was retrieved from a study of control samples from healthy donors and cancer patients. The method was immunoSEQ multiplex PCR; TCRdb's version includes in-frame clones alone and lacks a portion of them. The data contain roughly 50,000 clones, around 94% of them seen just once; the ten biggest clones take up less than 4%. This CDR3 has 15 residues. Germline V gene data show CDR1 as SGHNT and CDR2 as YYREEE (reference sequence). Losses at the gene ends were 4 bases for V and 1 base for J; bases not matched to a gene: 6. The sequence was collected from a man aged 30-40 years in good health. V usage is TRBV5-4 and J usage is TRBJ2-3; TRBD2 matches at 7 bases. Input material: blood. The CDR3 nucleotides read TGTGCCAGCAGCCAAGGTCGGGGGGGCACAGATACGCAGTATTTT. Encoded protein: CASSQGRGGTDTQYF.